The present entry profiles one T cell receptor beta chain with its context. This specimen comes from a study of blood T cell repertoires in COVID-19. Turning to the study itself: Acute and convalescent COVID-19 specimens originated in the United States, Italy and Spain. The analysed material was cDNA or gDNA that came from T cells, B-cell-depleted T cells, or PBMCs.

Germline values: CDR1 LNHDA, CDR2 SQIVND (reference sequence). The V end was cut by 0 bases, the J end by 10 bases, with 10 bases between. This CDR3 region has 14 residues. Authors' processing steps: By means of reference gene primer amplification, nucleated cell counts were estimated. TCRdb's table, derived via immunoSEQ multiplex PCR, lists solely in-frame clones and lacks some. The V and J calls and clone size come from that table; D and trimming were worked out from the DNA. The sample holds about 150,000 clones, 75% to 90% seen once. Sequenced material: peripheral blood. The J gene is TRBJ1-6, the V gene TRBV19; perhaps TRBD1 as D (5 bases). The receptor was derived from a woman aged 60-75 years with active or convalescent COVID-19. CDR3 loop: CASSIDGAGSPLHF. Written as DNA, the CDR3 is TGTGCCAGTAGTATAGATGGGGCAGGGTCACCCCTCCACTTT. Filled out from reference TRBV19 and TRBJ1-6, the complete variable domain reads DGGITQSPKYLFRKEGQNVTLSCEQNLNHDAMYWYRQDPGQGLRLIYYSQIVNDFQKGDIAEGYSVSREKKESFPLTVTSAQKNPTAFYLCASSIDGAGSPLHFGNGTRLTVT.